This TCR beta chain emerged from a study of blood T cell repertoires in COVID-19. In the authors' workflow: For nucleated cells, counts were estimated from reference gene primer amplification. TCRdb keeps only in-frame clones here, not all; method: immunoSEQ multiplex PCR. V, J and clone size derive from that table, while D and trimming were established from the DNA sequence. The sample has over 150,000 clones; roughly 88% are singletons. Germline V CDR1 and CDR2: SGHDT, YYEEEE. The V and J ends lost 5 bases and 2 bases, in that order; junction bases with no gene match: 9. The CDR3 totals 16 residues.

This chain joins TRBV5-6 and TRBJ2-3; 9 bases line up with TRBD1. Sequences were obtained from peripheral blood. The origin of this receptor is a woman older than 75 with active or convalescent COVID-19. The CDR3 nucleotides read TGTGCCAGCAGACTACAGGGGGCTGGATTCACAGATACGCAGTATTTT. Translated: CASRLQGAGFTDTQYF.